The clone carrying this TCR beta chain has just one count. This record comes from a study of T cell changes during pregnancy in multiple sclerosis. The assay was immunoSEQ multiplex PCR, and TCRdb's table has in-frame clones only and misses some. The sample shows roughly 70,000 clones, 85% to 95% of them seen only once. Sequences were derived from peripheral blood, sampled before pregnancy. This clonotype was sampled from a female donor with multiple sclerosis, enrolled in a pregnancy study.

CDR3 protein: CASSLAGGPLDTQYF. CDR3 DNA sequence: TGTGCCAGCAGCCTAGCGGGAGGGCCTCTAGATACGCAGTATTTT. This chain links TRBV5-4 with TRBJ2-3; TRBD2 aligns across 12 bases. Per germline, CDR1 SGHNT and CDR2 YYREEE (reference sequence). Trimming at V came to 4 bases and at J to 5 bases, leaving 5 bases not matched to a gene. The length of the CDR3 is 15 residues. The complete variable domain, with remaining parts taken from reference TRBV5-4 and TRBJ2-3, reads ETGVTQSPTHLIKTRGQQVTLRCSSQSGHNTVSWYQQALGQGPQFIFQYYREEENGRGNFPPRFSGLQFPNYSSELNVNALELDDSALYLCASSLAGGPLDTQYFGPGTRLTVL.